This TCR beta chain emerged from a study of cytotoxic CD8 clonotypes in ibrutinib-treated CLL. Study summary: Patient counts were ten to eleven relapsed/refractory, over 14 treatment-naive and some 17 IGHV unmutated. Partial responses totalled around 25 and complete responses 2; after median around 72 months, approximately 15 remained remitted and about twelve progressed.

A note on this clone: The target antigen is unknown.

V gave up 3 bases and J gave up 0 bases, with 8 bases separating them. This CDR3 has 13 residues. The germline CDR1 and CDR2 sequences are SQVTM and ANQGSEA. Study conclusions and caveats: At the start, clonality exceeded age-matched healthy donors and followed circulating CD8+ T-cell counts. The clonality went up when patients responded to ibrutinib and dropped back toward baseline at progression.

Produced via immunoSEQ multiplex PCR; TCRdb's table is partial and in-frame only. The sample yields some 290,000 clones, approximately 80% seen once. This receptor was obtained from a human donor with chronic lymphocytic leukemia. The sample consisted of PBMCs, taken before ibrutinib treatment. J is TRBJ1-1 and V is TRBV29-1; D is undetermined. The CDR3 region has the DNA TGCAGCGTTGAGTTGAGCCTGAACACTGAAGCTTTCTTT. This translates into CSVELSLNTEAFF.